The clone carrying this TCR beta chain came up once. These data come from a study of blood T cell repertoires in COVID-19. For the study at large: Acute and convalescent COVID-19 samples came from the United States, Italy and Spain. Sources were T cells, B-cell-depleted T cells, or PBMCs; the material itself was cDNA or gDNA.

CDR3 length equals 14 residues. Germline CDR1 and CDR2: MNHEY and SMNVEV (reference sequence). After removal of 6 bases from V and 2 bases from J, the junction contained 7 bases not matched to a gene. The authors' processing: Estimation of nucleated cell counts was performed using reference gene primer amplification. Using immunoSEQ multiplex PCR, the repertoire was profiled, and TCRdb retains in-frame clones only, with some absent. Clone size and V and J calls were adopted from that table, with D and trimming inferred from the DNA. The sample consists of 150,000 to 200,000 clones, over 80% of them appearing once.

The rearrangement uses TRBV27 and TRBJ2-7; TRBD1 aligns across 7 bases. Sequencing was performed on peripheral blood. This clonotype originated in a woman in her seventies with COVID-19, enrolled during active disease. CDR3 sequence: CASRSGGLTYEQYF. CDR3 nucleotides: TGTGCCAGCAGATCAGGGGGTCTGACCTACGAGCAGTACTTC.